Below are 2 T cell receptor beta chains sequenced from a single sample in a study of blood T cell repertoires in COVID-19. Some clones are missing from TCRdb's copy, which holds only in-frame ones; the method was immunoSEQ multiplex PCR. Among nearly 60,000 clones listed, around 87% were seen once. The sequencing input was peripheral blood. The receptors originated from a man in his 60s with active COVID-19.

CDR3 amino acids: CASSPAGGRETQYF. DNA of the CDR3: TGTGCCAGCAGCCCCGCCGGGGGGCGGGAGACCCAGTACTTC. The chain has TRBV7-3 and TRBJ2-5; weak D call: TRBD2 (7 bases). This CDR3 has 14 amino acids. The germline gives CDR1 SGHTA, CDR2 FQGTGA. V was pared by 5 bases and J by 5 bases, with 15 bases between.

This clone appeared a single time. The chain employs TRBV4-2 and TRBJ2-7, with 8 positions matching TRBD1. The CDR3 is 15 residues long. The germline gives CDR1 LGHNA, CDR2 YNFKEQ. The J segment lost 5 bases and the V segment lost 2 bases, leaving 8 bases of the junction unmatched. The CDR3 protein is CASSQPDRESNEQYF. The CDR3 DNA follows: TGTGCCAGCAGCCAACCGGACAGGGAGTCAAACGAGCAGTACTTC.